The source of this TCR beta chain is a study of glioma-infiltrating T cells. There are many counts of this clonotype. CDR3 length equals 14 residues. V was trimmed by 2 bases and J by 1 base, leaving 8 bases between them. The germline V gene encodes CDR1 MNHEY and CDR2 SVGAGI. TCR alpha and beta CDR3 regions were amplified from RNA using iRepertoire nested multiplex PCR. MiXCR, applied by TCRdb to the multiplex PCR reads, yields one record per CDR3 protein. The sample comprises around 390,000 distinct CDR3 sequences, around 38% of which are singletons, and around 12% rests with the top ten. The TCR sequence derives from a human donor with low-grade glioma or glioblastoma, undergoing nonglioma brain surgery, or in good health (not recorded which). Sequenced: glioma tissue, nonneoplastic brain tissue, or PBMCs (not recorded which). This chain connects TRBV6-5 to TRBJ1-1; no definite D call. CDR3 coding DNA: TGTGCCAGCAGTTACGAGGTCGAGAACACTGAAGCTTTCTTT. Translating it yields CASSYEVENTEAFF.